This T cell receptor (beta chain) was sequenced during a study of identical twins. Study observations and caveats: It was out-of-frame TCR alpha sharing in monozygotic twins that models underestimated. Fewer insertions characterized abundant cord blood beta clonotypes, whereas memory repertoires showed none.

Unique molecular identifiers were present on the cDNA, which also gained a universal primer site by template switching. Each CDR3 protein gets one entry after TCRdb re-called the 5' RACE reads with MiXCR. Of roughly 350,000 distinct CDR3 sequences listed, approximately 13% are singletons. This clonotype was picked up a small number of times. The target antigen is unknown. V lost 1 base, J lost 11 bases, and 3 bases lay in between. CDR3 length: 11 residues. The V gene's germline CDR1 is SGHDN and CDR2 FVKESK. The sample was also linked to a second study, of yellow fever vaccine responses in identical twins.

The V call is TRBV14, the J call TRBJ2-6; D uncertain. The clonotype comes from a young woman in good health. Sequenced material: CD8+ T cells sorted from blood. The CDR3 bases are TGTGCCAGCAGCCAAGTTCACGTCCTGACTTTC. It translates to CASSQVHVLTF.